This T cell receptor (beta chain) was identified during a study of immune characteristics of hereditary and idiopathic chronic pancreatitis. The study in broad terms: The study profiled local pancreatic immune cells and TCRbeta repertoires in hereditary and idiopathic chronic pancreatitis compared with control organ donor pancreases. The gDNA-based approach was selected because the approach required minimal in vitro experimental manipulation of T cells infiltrating the pancreas. TCRbeta sequencing covered roughly five control pancreases, 7 or 8 hereditary chronic pancreatitis pancreases and roughly six idiopathic chronic pancreatitis pancreases. Here is what the overall study found, with its caveats: Differences in Vbeta-Jbeta gene family usage, including TRBV10, TRBV19, TRBV23 and TRBV5, were found between hereditary and idiopathic chronic pancreatitis. Numbers of productive TCR rearrangements correlated positively with disease severity scores among more than 10 chronic pancreatitis patients. Compared with controls, both chronic pancreatitis groups had significantly higher TCRbeta repertoire diversity and lower clonality. Chronic pancreatitis caused by alcohol use was excluded from the study. Because patient tissue could be obtained only at the time of TPIAT, differences in disease duration may have affected the immune findings.

As concerns this clone: No cognate antigen has been identified for it. The sample holds no much larger clone one base away, and base qualities are not on file.

V and J are trimmed by 3 bases and 9 bases, and the gene matches miss 11 bases of the junction. The CDR3 contains 15 residues, cysteine and phenylalanine counted. Solely the CDR3 DNA is kept, with 45 bases framed from the first base. Looking up the germline V gene (reference sequence) yields CDR1 MNHEY and CDR2 SMNVEV. Library method: the immunoSEQ multiplex PCR assay. From pancreatic genomic DNA, the TCRbeta CDR3 region along with adjacent sequences was amplified and then sequenced. The original pipeline was this. Productive clonality and productive rearrangement counts were measured along with repertoire diversity, which was expressed as a mean normalized Shannon-Wiener index. Control and chronic pancreatitis repertoire metrics were compared by means of the nonparametric Mann-Whitney U test. CDR3beta sequences with identical amino acid composition and length across subjects were defined as shared clonotypes. TCRdb took this table from immuneACCESS and kept in-frame rearrangements with V and J called. Such tables lack part of the clones; where checked against another copy, unresolved V genes explain under half of the gap, and the rest is unexplained. V, J and clone size are those of that table, while D and trimming were read from the DNA. The sample yields over 12,000 clones; 73% were counted once. The top ten constitute 11% to 15% of the sample.

Chronic pancreatitis pancreas tissue was obtained from patients undergoing total pancreatectomy with islet autotransplantation (TPIAT). None of the chronic pancreatitis patients included in the study had a known history of diabetes. For TCRbeta sequencing, genomic DNA was pulled straight from bulk pancreas tissue, skipping any T cell sorting. Pancreas tissues from patients and organ donors were collected consecutively at two US centers. Recombination connected TRBV27 to TRBJ2-1, and 7 junctional nucleotides match TRBD1. The sample consisted of pancreas tissue with hereditary chronic pancreatitis. The sequence was collected from a human donor with chronic pancreatitis. The CDR3 region: CASSFFSTGFSEQFF. The DNA sequence follows: TGTGCCAGCAGTTTTTTTTCGACAGGGTTTAGTGAGCAGTTCTTC.